This entry concerns a single TCR beta chain. This clonotype was seen many times. Its specific antigen is unknown. No clone much larger than this one lies a single base away; base qualities are absent. The data stem from a study of human T cells and chemical hapten exposure (dated by TCRdb to the early 2020s). Regarding the research as a whole: For sensitization, 2% DPC in acetone was applied to a roughly 2 cm by roughly 2 cm area of upper inner arm skin. Blood for TCR sequencing was provided by twenty-nine alopecia patients at one to four time points (pre-sensitization, 2, 6 and 24 weeks). Throughout the study period of roughly 24 weeks, patients also received therapeutic DPC doses to the scalp every week. Blood samples were taken from patients before sensitization (week 0) and then at 2, 6 and about 24 weeks after DPC sensitization. Patch testing was performed on the upper back with Finn chambers containing 0.01% DPC, and the patch tests were scored after 6 days according to International Contact Dermatitis Research Group standards. Libraries were pooled for sequencing, and variation in per-sample TCR yields was attributed mainly to small differences in library volumes within the pool. Peripheral blood TCR repertoire changes were tracked in vivo in alopecia patients during primary and secondary sensitization to the hapten diphenylcyclopropenone (DPC). Most of the patients in the cohort were female, and the cohort covered alopecia areata with under or over 50% scalp involvement, alopecia totalis and alopecia universalis. Broad study findings and their caveats: No change with DPC sensitization was found in the number of TCRs above 1 in 1000 frequency, and no evidence of global repertoire structure alterations was found. Expanded TCRs formed significantly more large CDR3 similarity clusters than pre-sensitization or healthy control sets, consistent with antigen-driven responses. All patients had alopecia, a presumed autoimmune disease, so their immune response might differ from that of healthy individuals. A positive correlation was found between the number of PT1 expanded TCRs and patch test score, with significance reached at thresholds 8, 16 and 32 but not 4. Repeated subsampling changed both the strength of the expansion versus patch-test correlation and the threshold at which that correlation became significant.

The label giving this sample's time point can be read as: pre-sensitization, week 0. What this sample's treatment or condition label stands for: therapeutic diphenylcyclopropenone sensitization with weekly scalp DPC. Blood at each patch-test visit was drawn before the patch test was applied. To be eligible, patients had to be aged 18 to 70, diagnosed with alopecia and judged suitable for DPC therapy, while pregnant patients were excluded. Total RNA was extracted from unfractionated whole blood that had been collected in Tempus Blood RNA tubes. Library preparation was by RACE. Sequencing relied on a NextSeq 500. During library preparation, unique molecular identifiers were attached to individual cDNA molecules so that TCRs could be counted in a quantitative, reproducible way. Each blood RNA sample was used to sequence both TCR alpha and TCR beta chains. For the original study's pipeline: A median of approximately 96,000 TCRs per sample was observed, with a range of about 20,000 to 690,600. The Decombinator software suite was used to annotate the V, J and CDR3 of the TCR reads. Every sample was subsampled to the same number of TCRs (28,000) for the PS versus PT1 abundance plots. TCRs were defined as expanded if absent before sensitization and observed at least eight times at the 2-week time point. TCRdb applied fastp at Q25 and MiXCR to the public reads, then kept only in-frame beta chains. Rows are unified per CDR3 protein, each entry keeping the most common DNA and genes. Clone size and V and J calls follow TCRdb, not the original study. The sample has roughly 260,000 distinct CDR3 sequences on record, 7.5% to 9% of them singletons. The biggest ten clones account for about 2.1% of the sample.

V is clipped by 1 base and J by 10 bases, and the sequence between their germline boundaries is 16 bases long. The germline V gene sets CDR1 to MNHEY and CDR2 to SVGAGI. Including the terminal cysteine and phenylalanine, the CDR3 comprises 14 residues. The CDR3 DNA has 42 bases and is translated from base 1. This receptor was taken from a woman in her thirties or forties with alopecia areata. Some clones in this sample may be carry-over from other donors' samples. The material sequenced was whole blood, taken in connection with sensitization to the hapten diphenylcyclopropenone (DPC). This sequence uses TRBV6-5 and TRBJ1-1; the D gene is perhaps TRBD1, on 5 matching bases. The CDR3 protein sequence reads: CASSYYLGGGSAFF. The DNA sequence is as follows: TGTGCCAGCAGTTACTATCTGGGGGGGGGGTCAGCTTTCTTT.